Below, 14 T cell receptor beta chains from the same sample are listed, as sequenced in a study of blood T cell repertoires in COVID-19. TCRdb keeps only in-frame clones here, not all; method: immunoSEQ multiplex PCR. Seen here are roughly 300,000 clones, 80% to 95% observed once, and the top ten hold 6.5% to 8%. Material: peripheral blood. These receptor sequences come from a woman in her 30s with COVID-19, enrolled during active disease.

This chain connects TRBV28 to TRBJ2-5; 8 bases match TRBD1. V was clipped by 6 bases and J by 4 bases; unmatched bases: 7. Germline loops: CDR1 MDHEN, CDR2 SYDVKM. This CDR3 is built from 14 residues. The CDR3 here is CASSRRDRGETQYF. The CDR3 DNA follows: TGTGCCAGCAGCCGCCGTGACAGGGGAGAGACCCAGTACTTC.

The rearrangement uses TRBV5-4 and TRBJ1-2, with D possibly matching TRBD1 (5 bases). This CDR3 region has 13 residues. V was trimmed by 0 bases and J by 7 bases, leaving 10 bases between them. Germline loops: CDR1 SGHNT, CDR2 YYREEE (reference sequence). The CDR3 here is CASSLDRGIGYTF. In DNA form, the CDR3 reads TGTGCCAGCAGCTTGGACCGGGGGATTGGCTACACCTTC.

The chain is built from TRBV7-9 and TRBJ2-1; TRBD1 agrees at 7 bases. Germline CDR1 is SEHNR and CDR2 is FQNEAQ (reference sequence). With 1 base clipped from V and 7 bases from J, the junction kept 16 bases outside the gene matches. The CDR3 runs 18 residues. CDR3 sequence (DNA): TGTGCCAGCAGCTTAGTCGGTGGTAGGCCCGCACAGGGGAATGAGCAGTTCTTC. Amino acids: CASSLVGGRPAQGNEQFF.

The V and J genes are TRBV2 and TRBJ2-5, with TRBD1 matching 8 bases. The V segment lost 6 bases and the J segment 2 bases; nucleotides outside the gene matches: 8. The CDR3 consists of 15 residues. CDR1 is SNHLY, CDR2 FYNNEI, per germline. CDR3 nucleotides: TGTGCCAGCAGACTCACAGGGGGGTCGCAAGAGACCCAGTACTTC. Translated: CASRLTGGSQETQYF.

The genes are TRBV6-5 and TRBJ2-3, with 14 bases matching TRBD2. J was trimmed by 3 bases and V by 10 bases; bases with no gene match: 6. The CDR3 runs to 15 residues. Germline V gene sequence: CDR1 MNHEY, CDR2 SVGAGI. This CDR3 is CATSGLAGDTDTQYF. The DNA of the CDR3 is TGTGCCACTTCGGGACTAGCGGGAGATACAGATACGCAGTATTTT.

The rearrangement joins TRBV6-6 to TRBJ2-3; 10 bases match TRBD2. The ends lost 0 bases at V and 0 bases at J; junction bases unmatched: 0. This CDR3 is built from 16 residues. CDR1 and CDR2 (germline): MNHNY, SVGAGI (reference sequence). The CDR3 coding sequence is TGTGCCAGCAGTTACTCGACTAGCGGGAGCACAGATACGCAGTATTTT. Translation gives CASSYSTSGSTDTQYF.

V usage is TRBV7-2 and J usage is TRBJ2-5; TRBD1 might be the D (5 bases). The CDR3 consists of 13 residues. The germline V gene encodes CDR1 SGHTA and CDR2 FQGNSA. Between the trimmed V and J ends, which lost 3 bases and 0 bases, there was a span of 5 bases. The CDR3, as DNA: TGTGCCAGCAGCTTGACAGACCAAGAGACCCAGTACTTC. Its translation is CASSLTDQETQYF. Supplemented by reference TRBV7-2 and TRBJ2-5, the full variable domain reads GAGVSQSPSNKVTEKGKDVELRCDPISGHTALYWYRQSLGQGLEFLIYFQGNSAPDKSGLPSDRFSAERTGGSVSTLTIQRTQQEDSAVYLCASSLTDQETQYFGPGTRLLVL.

The gene calls are TRBV19 and TRBJ2-2; D gene ambiguous. Germline V gives CDR1 LNHDA, CDR2 SQIVND (reference sequence). Trimming took off 5 bases at V and 0 bases at J, with 13 bases between the two ends. The CDR3 extends over 16 amino acids. The CDR3 bases are TGTGCCAGTAGTGTTGACATGTCCGCGAACACCGGGGAGCTGTTTTTT. It specifies CASSVDMSANTGELFF.

The CDR3 protein is CASRSGVNTEAFF. CDR3 DNA sequence: TGTGCCAGCAGATCCGGGGTCAACACTGAAGCTTTCTTT. The chain couples TRBV28 to TRBJ1-1; D is undetermined. In germline, CDR1 is MDHEN, CDR2 SYDVKM. The CDR3 sequence is 13 residues long. V was pared by 6 bases and J by 2 bases, with 10 bases between.

A few counts support this clone. This rearrangement joins TRBV3-1 (or the pseudogene TRBV3-2) to TRBJ1-1, with D perhaps matching TRBD1 (5 bases). The length of the CDR3 is 15 residues. The germline V gene encodes CDR1 LGHDT and CDR2 YNNKEL (reference sequence). V gave up 4 bases and J gave up 6 bases, with 18 bases separating them. CDR3 bases: TGTGCCAGCAGCCGTAGCGGTCAAGGGGTACCTGAAGCTTTCTTT. Protein product: CASSRSGQGVPEAFF.

V is TRBV19 and J is TRBJ2-2; 7 nucleotides align to TRBD1. CDR1 and CDR2 (germline): LNHDA, SQIVND (reference sequence). This CDR3 spans 14 amino acids. Unmatched junction bases numbered 8, after V lost 5 bases and J lost 8 bases. The CDR3 DNA sequence: TGTGCCAGTAGTTCCTTACCGGGACAGGGGGAGCTGTTTTTT. Its protein is CASSSLPGQGELFF. The full variable domain, completed using reference TRBV19 and TRBJ2-2, is DGGITQSPKYLFRKEGQNVTLSCEQNLNHDAMYWYRQDPGQGLRLIYYSQIVNDFQKGDIAEGYSVSREKKESFPLTVTSAQKNPTAFYLCASSSLPGQGELFFGEGSRLTVL.

The rearrangement joins TRBV30 to TRBJ2-3, with 9 bases matching TRBD2. V dropped 2 bases and J dropped 2; count of bases not matched to a gene: 2. The CDR3 runs to 14 residues. Germline-derived CDR1 and CDR2 are GTSNPN and SVGIG (reference sequence). The CDR3 DNA reads TGTGCCTGGAGTTTAGCGGGAGTCACAGATACGCAGTATTTT. As protein: CAWSLAGVTDTQYF.

The chain employs TRBV5-1 and TRBJ2-1; 7 bases are shared with TRBD1. Germline V CDR1 and CDR2: SGHRS, YFSETQ. Trimming cost V 4 bases and J 8 bases; bases outside gene matches: 9. There are 14 residues in the CDR3. In DNA, the CDR3 is TGCGCCAGCAGCCGCCCCATGACAGGGCATGAGCAGTTCTTC. This encodes CASSRPMTGHEQFF.

The chain carries TRBV24-1 and TRBJ1-5; 8 positions match TRBD1. J was trimmed by 5 bases and V by 4 bases; bases with no gene match: 6. CDR3 length: 15 amino acids. From germline, CDR1 is KGHDR and CDR2 SFDVKD. For the CDR3, the DNA is TGTGCCACCAGTGACCGGACAGGGTCGGATCAGCCCCAGCATTTT. This translates into CATSDRTGSDQPQHF.